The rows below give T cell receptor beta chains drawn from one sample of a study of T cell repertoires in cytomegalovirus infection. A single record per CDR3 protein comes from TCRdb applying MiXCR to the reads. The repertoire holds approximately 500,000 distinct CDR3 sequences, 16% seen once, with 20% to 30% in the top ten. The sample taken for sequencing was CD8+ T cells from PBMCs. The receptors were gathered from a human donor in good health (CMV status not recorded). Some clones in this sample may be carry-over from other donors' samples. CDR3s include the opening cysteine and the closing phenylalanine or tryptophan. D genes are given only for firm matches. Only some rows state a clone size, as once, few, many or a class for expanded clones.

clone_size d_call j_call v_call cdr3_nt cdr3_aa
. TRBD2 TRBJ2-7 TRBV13 TGTGCCAGCAGCACCGGACTAGCGGAAGCCTACGAGCAGTACTTC CASSTGLAEAYEQYF
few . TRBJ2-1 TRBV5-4 TGTGCCAGCAGCTTGCGAGCGGGCTCCTACAATGAGCAGTTCTTC CASSLRAGSYNEQFF
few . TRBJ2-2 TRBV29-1 TGCAGCGTTGGAGGACCGGGGGAGCTGTTTTTT CSVGGPGELFF
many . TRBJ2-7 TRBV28 TGTGCCAGCAGGCCCGTCCTACCCTTGTTCCACGAGCAGTACTTC CASRPVLPLFHEQYF
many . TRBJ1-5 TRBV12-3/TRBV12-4 TGTGCCAGCAGTGCACAGGGACGGGATCAGCCCCAGCATTTT CASSAQGRDQPQHF
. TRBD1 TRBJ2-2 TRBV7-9 TGTGCCAGCAGCTCGGGACTGTGGACAGGGCGGACCGGGGAGCTGTTTTTT CASSSGLWTGRTGELFF
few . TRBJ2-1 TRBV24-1 TGTGCCACCAGTGATCTAAGGTATGAGCAGTTCTTC CATSDLRYEQFF
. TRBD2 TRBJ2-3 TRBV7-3 TGTGCCAGCAGCCACTTGGGGGGGTCCACAGATACGCAGTATTTT CASSHLGGSTDTQYF
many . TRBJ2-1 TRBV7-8 TGTGCCAGCAGCAAGCGAGATGAGCAGTTCTTC CASSKRDEQFF
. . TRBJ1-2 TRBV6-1 TGTGCCAGCAGTGAGTGGGACAAGGACGGCTATGGCTACACCTTC CASSEWDKDGYGYTF
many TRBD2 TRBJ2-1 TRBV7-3 TGTGCCAGCAGCTTAAGGGGCGGGAGCGTCTACAATGAGCAGTTCTTC CASSLRGGSVYNEQFF
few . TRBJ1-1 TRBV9 TGTGCCAGCAGCGCGACAGGAATTGAAGCTTTCTTT CASSATGIEAFF
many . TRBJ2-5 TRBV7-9 TGTGCCAGCATCCTCGAGGGGGGAGAGACCCAGTACTTC CASILEGGETQYF
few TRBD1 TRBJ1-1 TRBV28 TGTGCCAGCAGCGGGACAGGGAGGAACACTGAAGCTTTCTTT CASSGTGRNTEAFF
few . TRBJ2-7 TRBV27 TGTGCCAGCAGTTTATTCGGACCCGACGAGCAGTACTTC CASSLFGPDEQYF
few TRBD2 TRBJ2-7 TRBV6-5 TGTGCCAGCAGTTTCCGAGCGGGAGGGAGCTCCTACGAGCAGTACTTC CASSFRAGGSSYEQYF
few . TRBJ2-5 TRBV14 TGTGCCAGCAGCCAAGTCATAGGGATTGAGACCCAGTACTTC CASSQVIGIETQYF
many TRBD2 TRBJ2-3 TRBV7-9 TGTGCCAGCAGCTCCCGTTCGGCGGGAGTCACAGATACGCAGTATTTT CASSSRSAGVTDTQYF
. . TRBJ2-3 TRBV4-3 TGCGCCAGCAGCCAAACAGGGGGGGTCCGGGACCTATATTGCACAGATACGCAGTATTTT CASSQTGGVRDLYCTDTQYF
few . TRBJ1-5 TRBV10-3 TGTGCCATCAGTGAGTCTCCCCTTCAGCCCCAGCATTTT CAISESPLQPQHF
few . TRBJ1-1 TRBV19 TGTGCCAGTAGTATACAGGGGCCGTTCACTGAAGCTTTCTTT CASSIQGPFTEAFF
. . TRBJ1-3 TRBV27 TGTGCCAGCAGCGAGACGACGGATGCCTCTGGAAACACCATATATTTT CASSETTDASGNTIYF
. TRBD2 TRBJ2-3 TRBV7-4 TGTGCCAGCAGCTTAGCGGGGCGGGAGGCGACAGATACGCAGTATTTT CASSLAGREATDTQYF
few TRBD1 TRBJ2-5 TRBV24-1 TGTGCCACCAGTGATTTCCTTTTTGACAGGGGTCCGAAAGAGACCCAGTACTTC CATSDFLFDRGPKETQYF
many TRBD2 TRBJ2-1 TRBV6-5 TGTGCCAGCAGTCGGATTAGCGGGGGGACCGGCAATGAGCAGTTCTTC CASSRISGGTGNEQFF
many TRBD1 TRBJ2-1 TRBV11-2 TGTGCCAGCAGCTTAGTGTGGACAGGACCCAACAATGAGCAGTTCTTC CASSLVWTGPNNEQFF
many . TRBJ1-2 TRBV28 TGTGCCAGCAGTCAGCCTCTTAGCTATGGCTACACCTTC CASSQPLSYGYTF
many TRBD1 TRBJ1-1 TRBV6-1 TGTGCCAGCAGTGAAGGGACAGGGACGAACACTGAAGCTTTCTTT CASSEGTGTNTEAFF
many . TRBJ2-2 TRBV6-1 TGTGCCAGCAGTGTGAAGGGAGGGGAGCTGTTTTTT CASSVKGGELFF
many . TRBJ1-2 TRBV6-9 TGTGCCAGTTCGCTTGGCTACACCTTC CASSLGYTF
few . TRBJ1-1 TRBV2 TGTGCCAGCAGGGCGATCGGAGCTTTCTTT CASRAIGAFF
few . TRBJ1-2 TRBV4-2 TGTGCCAGCAGCCAGGCCAAAAAGGTTCCCCGTTCTGGCTACACCTTC CASSQAKKVPRSGYTF
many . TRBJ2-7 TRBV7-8 TGTGCCAGCAGCTTAAGGCAGCCAGCGCACGAGCAGTACTTC CASSLRQPAHEQYF
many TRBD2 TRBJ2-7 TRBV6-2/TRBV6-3 TGTGCCAGCAGTTACTCACCTAGCGGGAGCTCCTACGAGCAGTACTTC CASSYSPSGSSYEQYF
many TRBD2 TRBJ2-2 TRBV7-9 TGTGCCAGCAGCTATTCTAGCGGGTCGAACACCGGGGAGCTGTTTTTT CASSYSSGSNTGELFF
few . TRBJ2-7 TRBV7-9 TGTGCCAGCAGTAAGGACTACGAGCAGTACTTC CASSKDYEQYF
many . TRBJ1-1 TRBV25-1 TGTGCCAGCAGTGAAATGAACACTGAAGCTTTCTTT CASSEMNTEAFF
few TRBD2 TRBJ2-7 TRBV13 TGTGCCAGCAGCTTAGGCCTCGGGAGGGGATACGAGCAGTACTTC CASSLGLGRGYEQYF
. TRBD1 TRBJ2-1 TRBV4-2 TGTGCCAGCAGCCAAGTGCGGACAGGAGACAATGAGCAGTTCTTC CASSQVRTGDNEQFF
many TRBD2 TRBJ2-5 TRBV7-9 TGTGCCAGCAGCAAGACTAGCGGGGGACGCCAAGAGACCCAGTACTTC CASSKTSGGRQETQYF
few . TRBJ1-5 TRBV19 TGTGCCAGTAGTATAGGACAGGTCAATCAGCCCCAGCATTTT CASSIGQVNQPQHF